This T cell receptor (beta chain) appears in the sequencing data of a study of blood T cell repertoires in COVID-19. The V gene's germline CDR1 is SQVTM and CDR2 ANQGSEA. CDR3 length: 12 amino acids. V lost 6 bases and J lost 1, with 10 bases in between. Clones were sequenced by immunoSEQ multiplex PCR, and TCRdb holds only the in-frame ones, with some missing. The repertoire includes some 85,000 clones, 80% to 90% of them detected once, and approximately 9.3% sits in the top ten. Sequencing was performed on peripheral blood. The rearrangement uses TRBV29-1 and TRBJ2-7; the D is unclear. The clonotype was recovered from a man aged 50-60 years with acute or convalescent COVID-19. Here the CDR3 reads CSVNVGSYEQYF. CDR3 nucleotide sequence: TGCAGCGTCAATGTCGGGTCCTACGAGCAGTACTTC.